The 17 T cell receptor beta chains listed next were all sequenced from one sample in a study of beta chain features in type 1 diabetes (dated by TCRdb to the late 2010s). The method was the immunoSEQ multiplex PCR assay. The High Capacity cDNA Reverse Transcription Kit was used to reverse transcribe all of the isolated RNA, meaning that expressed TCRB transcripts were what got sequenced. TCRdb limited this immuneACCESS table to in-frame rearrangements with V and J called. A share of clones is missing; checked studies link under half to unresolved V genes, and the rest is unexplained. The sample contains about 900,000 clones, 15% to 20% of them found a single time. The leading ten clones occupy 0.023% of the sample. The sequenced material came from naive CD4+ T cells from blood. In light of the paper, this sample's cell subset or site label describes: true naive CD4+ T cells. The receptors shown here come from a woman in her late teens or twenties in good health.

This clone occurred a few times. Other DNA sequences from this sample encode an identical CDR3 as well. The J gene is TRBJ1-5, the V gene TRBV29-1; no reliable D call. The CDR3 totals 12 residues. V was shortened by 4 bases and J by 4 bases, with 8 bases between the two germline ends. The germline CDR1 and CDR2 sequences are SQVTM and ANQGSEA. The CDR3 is CSVGGGNQPQHF. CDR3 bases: TGCAGCGTTGGTGGTGGAAATCAGCCCCAGCATTTT.

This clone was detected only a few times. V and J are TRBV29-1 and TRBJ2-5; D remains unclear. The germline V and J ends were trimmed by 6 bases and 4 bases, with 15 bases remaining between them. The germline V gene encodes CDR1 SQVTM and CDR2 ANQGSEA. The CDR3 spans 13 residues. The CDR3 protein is CSVLPDSGETQYF. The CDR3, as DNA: TGCAGCGTCCTTCCAGACTCCGGAGAGACCCAGTACTTC.

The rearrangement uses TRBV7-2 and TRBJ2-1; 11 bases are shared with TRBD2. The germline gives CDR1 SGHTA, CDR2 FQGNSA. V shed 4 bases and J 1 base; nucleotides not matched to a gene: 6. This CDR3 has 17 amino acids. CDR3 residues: CASSSGTSGFSYNEQFF. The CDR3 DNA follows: TGTGCCAGCAGCTCCGGGACTAGCGGTTTTTCCTACAATGAGCAGTTCTTC. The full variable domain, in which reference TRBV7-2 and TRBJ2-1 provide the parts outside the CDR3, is GAGVSQSPSNKVTEKGKDVELRCDPISGHTALYWYRQSLGQGLEFLIYFQGNSAPDKSGLPSDRFSAERTGGSVSTLTIQRTQQEDSAVYLCASSSGTSGFSYNEQFFGPGTRLTVL.

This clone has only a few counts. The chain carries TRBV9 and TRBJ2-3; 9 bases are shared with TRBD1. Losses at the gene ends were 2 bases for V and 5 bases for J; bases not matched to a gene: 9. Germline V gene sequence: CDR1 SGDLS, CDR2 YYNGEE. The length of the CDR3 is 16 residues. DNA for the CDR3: TGTGCCAGCAGCGTCGCAACCGGGACAGGGTTAGATACGCAGTATTTT. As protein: CASSVATGTGLDTQYF.

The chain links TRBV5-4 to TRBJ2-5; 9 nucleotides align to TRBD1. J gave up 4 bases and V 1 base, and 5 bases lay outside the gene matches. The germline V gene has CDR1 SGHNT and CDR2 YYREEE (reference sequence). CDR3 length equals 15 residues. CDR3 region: CASSLWVTGGETQYF. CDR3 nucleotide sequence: TGTGCCAGCAGCTTGTGGGTGACAGGGGGAGAGACCCAGTACTTC. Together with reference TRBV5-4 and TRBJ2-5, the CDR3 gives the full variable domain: ETGVTQSPTHLIKTRGQQVTLRCSSQSGHNTVSWYQQALGQGPQFIFQYYREEENGRGNFPPRFSGLQFPNYSSELNVNALELDDSALYLCASSLWVTGGETQYFGPGTRLLVL.

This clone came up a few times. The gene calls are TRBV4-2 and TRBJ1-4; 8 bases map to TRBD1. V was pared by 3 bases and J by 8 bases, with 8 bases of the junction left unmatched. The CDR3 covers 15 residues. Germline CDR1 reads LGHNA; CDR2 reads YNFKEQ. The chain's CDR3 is CASSQLTGEGEKLFF. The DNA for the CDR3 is TGTGCCAGCAGCCAGTTGACAGGGGAAGGGGAAAAACTGTTTTTT.

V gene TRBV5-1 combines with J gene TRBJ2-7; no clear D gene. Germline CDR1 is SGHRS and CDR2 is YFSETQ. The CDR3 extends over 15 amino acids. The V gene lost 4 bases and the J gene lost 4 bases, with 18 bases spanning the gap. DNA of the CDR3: TGCGCCAGCAGCCCCCTAGGCCCCTCTTCATACGAGCAGTACTTC. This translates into CASSPLGPSSYEQYF.

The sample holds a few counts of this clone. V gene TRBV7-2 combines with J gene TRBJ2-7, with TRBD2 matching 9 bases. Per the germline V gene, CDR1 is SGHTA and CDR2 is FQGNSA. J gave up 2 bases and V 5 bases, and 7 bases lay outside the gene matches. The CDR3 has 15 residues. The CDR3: CASSRSSGDPYEQYF. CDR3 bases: TGTGCCAGCAGCCGTTCTAGCGGGGACCCCTACGAGCAGTACTTC. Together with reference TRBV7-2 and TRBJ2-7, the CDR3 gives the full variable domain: GAGVSQSPSNKVTEKGKDVELRCDPISGHTALYWYRQSLGQGLEFLIYFQGNSAPDKSGLPSDRFSAERTGGSVSTLTIQRTQQEDSAVYLCASSRSSGDPYEQYFGPGTRLTVT.

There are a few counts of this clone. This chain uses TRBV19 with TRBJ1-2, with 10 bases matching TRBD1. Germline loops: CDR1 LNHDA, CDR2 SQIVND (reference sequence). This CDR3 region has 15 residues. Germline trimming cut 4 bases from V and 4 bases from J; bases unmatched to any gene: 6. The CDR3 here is CASSTRWTGGYGYTF. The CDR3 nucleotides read TGTGCCAGTAGTACTAGGTGGACAGGGGGCTATGGCTACACCTTC.

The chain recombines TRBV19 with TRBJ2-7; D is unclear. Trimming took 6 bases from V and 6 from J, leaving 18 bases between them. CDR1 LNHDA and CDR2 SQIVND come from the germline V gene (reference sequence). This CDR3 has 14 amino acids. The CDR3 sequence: CASSTLAQVGEQYF. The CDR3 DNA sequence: TGTGCCAGTAGCACCCTCGCGCAGGTAGGCGAGCAGTACTTC.

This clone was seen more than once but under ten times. CDR3 nucleotide sequence: TGTGCCAGCAGCCCCCGTTTGGGGGGAAACACTGAAGCTTTCTTT. Translation gives CASSPRLGGNTEAFF. This chain connects TRBV7-9 to TRBJ1-1; weak D call: TRBD1 (5 bases). V dropped 5 bases and J dropped 2 bases, with 15 bases sitting between them. The CDR3 is 15 amino acids. Germline assignment: CDR1 SEHNR and CDR2 FQNEAQ (reference sequence).

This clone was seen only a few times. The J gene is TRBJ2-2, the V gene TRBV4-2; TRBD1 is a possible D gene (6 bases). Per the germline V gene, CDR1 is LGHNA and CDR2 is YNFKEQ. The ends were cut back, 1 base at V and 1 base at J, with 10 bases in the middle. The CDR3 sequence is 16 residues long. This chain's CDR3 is CASSQAGHMNTGELFF. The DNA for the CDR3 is TGTGCCAGCAGCCAAGCGGGACATATGAACACCGGGGAGCTGTTTTTT.

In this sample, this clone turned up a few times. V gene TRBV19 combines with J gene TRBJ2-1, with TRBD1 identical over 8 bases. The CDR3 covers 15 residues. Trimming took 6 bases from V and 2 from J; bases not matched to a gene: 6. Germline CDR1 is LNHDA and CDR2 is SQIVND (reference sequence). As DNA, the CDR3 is TGTGCCAGTAGACCCCCAGGGGGCCCCTACAATGAGCAGTTCTTC. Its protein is CASRPPGGPYNEQFF.

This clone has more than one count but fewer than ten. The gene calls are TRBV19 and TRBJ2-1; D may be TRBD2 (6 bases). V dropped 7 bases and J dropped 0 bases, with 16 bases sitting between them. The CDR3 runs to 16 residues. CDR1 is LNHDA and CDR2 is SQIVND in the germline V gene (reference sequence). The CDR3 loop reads CASTAVGGSSYNEQFF. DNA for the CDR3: TGTGCCAGTACCGCCGTCGGAGGGAGCTCCTACAATGAGCAGTTCTTC.

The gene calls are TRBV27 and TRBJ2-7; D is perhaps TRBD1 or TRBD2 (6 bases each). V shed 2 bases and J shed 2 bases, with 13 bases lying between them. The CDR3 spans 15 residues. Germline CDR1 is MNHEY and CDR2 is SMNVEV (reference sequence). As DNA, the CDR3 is TGTGCCAGCAGTTTACGGCCTGGGGGGCCCTACGAGCAGTACTTC. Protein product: CASSLRPGGPYEQYF.

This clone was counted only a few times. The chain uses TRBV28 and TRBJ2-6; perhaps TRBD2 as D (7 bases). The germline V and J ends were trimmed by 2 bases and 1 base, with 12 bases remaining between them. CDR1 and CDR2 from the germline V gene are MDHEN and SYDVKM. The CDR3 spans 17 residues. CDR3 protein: CASSLVRGGSGANVLTF. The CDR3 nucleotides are TGTGCCAGCAGTTTAGTGAGGGGGGGGTCTGGGGCCAACGTCCTGACTTTC. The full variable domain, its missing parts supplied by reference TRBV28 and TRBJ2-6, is DVKVTQSSRYLVKRTGEKVFLECVQDMDHENMFWYRQDPGLGLRLIYFSYDVKMKEKGDIPEGYSVSREKKERFSLILESASTNQTSMYLCASSLVRGGSGANVLTFGAGSRLTVL.

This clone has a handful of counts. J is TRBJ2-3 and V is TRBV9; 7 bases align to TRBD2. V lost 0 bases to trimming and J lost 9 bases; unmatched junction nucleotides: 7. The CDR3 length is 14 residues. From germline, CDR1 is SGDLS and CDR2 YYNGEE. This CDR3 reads CASSVDYRGGTQYF. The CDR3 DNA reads TGTGCCAGCAGCGTAGACTACCGGGGAGGGACGCAGTATTTT.